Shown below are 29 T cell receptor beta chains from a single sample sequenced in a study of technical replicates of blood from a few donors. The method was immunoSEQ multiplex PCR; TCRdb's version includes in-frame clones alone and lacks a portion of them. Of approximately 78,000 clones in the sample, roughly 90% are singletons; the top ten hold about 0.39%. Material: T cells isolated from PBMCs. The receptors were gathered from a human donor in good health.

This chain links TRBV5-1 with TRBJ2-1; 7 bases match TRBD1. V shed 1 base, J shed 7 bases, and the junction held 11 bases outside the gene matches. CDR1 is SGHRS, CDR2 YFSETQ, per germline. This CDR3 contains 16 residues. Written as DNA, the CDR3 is TGCGCCAGCAGCTTGATGCCTGGGACAGCGCGTAATGAGCAGTTCTTC. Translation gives CASSLMPGTARNEQFF.

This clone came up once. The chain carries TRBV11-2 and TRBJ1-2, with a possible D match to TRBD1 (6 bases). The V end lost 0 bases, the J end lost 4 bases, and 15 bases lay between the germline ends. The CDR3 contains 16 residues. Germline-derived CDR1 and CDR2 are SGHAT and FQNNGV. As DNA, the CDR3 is TGTGCCAGCAGCTTAGATTCTCGCGGACAGACCTATGGCTACACCTTC. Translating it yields CASSLDSRGQTYGYTF.

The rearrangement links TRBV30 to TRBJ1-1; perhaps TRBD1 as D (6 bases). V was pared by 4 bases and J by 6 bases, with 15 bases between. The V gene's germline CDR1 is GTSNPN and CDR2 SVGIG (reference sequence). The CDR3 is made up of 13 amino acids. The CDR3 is CAWMADSRAEAFF. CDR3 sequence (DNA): TGTGCCTGGATGGCGGACAGTCGGGCTGAAGCTTTCTTT.

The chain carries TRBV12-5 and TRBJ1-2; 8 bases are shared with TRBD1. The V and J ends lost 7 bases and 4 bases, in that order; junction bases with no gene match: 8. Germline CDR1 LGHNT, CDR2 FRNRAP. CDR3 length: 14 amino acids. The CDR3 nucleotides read TGTGCTAGTGCCTTATCAGGGGGCATCTATGGCTACACCTTC. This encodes CASALSGGIYGYTF.

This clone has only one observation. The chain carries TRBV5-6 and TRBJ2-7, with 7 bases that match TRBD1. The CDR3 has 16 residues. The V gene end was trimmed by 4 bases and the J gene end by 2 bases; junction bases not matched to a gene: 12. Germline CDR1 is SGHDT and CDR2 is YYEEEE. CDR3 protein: CASSGAGTVLTYEQYF. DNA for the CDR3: TGTGCCAGCAGCGGTGCCGGGACAGTACTGACCTACGAGCAGTACTTC.

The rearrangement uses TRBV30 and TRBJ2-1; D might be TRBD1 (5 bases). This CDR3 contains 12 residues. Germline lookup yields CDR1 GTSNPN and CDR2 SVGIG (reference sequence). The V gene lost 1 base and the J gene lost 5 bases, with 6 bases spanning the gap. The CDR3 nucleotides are TGTGCCTGGAGTGCGACAGACAATGAGCAGTTCTTC. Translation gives CAWSATDNEQFF. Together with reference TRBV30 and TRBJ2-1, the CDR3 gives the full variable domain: SQTIHQWPATLVQPVGSPLSLECTVEGTSNPNLYWYRQAAGRGLQLLFYSVGIGQISSEVPQNLSASRPQDRQFILSSKKLLLSDSGFYLCAWSATDNEQFFGPGTRLTVL.

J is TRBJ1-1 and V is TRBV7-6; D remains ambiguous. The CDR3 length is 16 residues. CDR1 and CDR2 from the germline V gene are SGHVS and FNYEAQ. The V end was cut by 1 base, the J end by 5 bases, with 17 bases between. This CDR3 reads CASSLERGLVDTEAFF. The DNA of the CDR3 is TGTGCCAGCAGCTTAGAGCGAGGACTAGTGGATACTGAAGCTTTCTTT.

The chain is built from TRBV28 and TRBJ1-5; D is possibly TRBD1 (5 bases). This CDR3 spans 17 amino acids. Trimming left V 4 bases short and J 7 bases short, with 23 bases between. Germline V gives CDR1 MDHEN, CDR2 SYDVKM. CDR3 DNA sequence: TGTGCCAGCAGTTCCCCGGGGACTGTACATTTTTCGCAGCCCCAGCATTTT. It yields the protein CASSSPGTVHFSQPQHF.

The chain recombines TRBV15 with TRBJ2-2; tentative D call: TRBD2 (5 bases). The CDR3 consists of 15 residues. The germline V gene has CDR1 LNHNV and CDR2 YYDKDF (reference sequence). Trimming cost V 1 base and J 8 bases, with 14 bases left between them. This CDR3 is CATSRGFEGKGELFF. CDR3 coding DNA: TGTGCCACCAGCAGAGGTTTCGAGGGAAAGGGGGAGCTGTTTTTT.

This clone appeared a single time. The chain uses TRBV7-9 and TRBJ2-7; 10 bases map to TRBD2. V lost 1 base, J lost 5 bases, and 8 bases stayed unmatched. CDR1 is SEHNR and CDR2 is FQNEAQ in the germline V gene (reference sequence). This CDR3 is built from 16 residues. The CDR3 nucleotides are TGTGCCAGCAGCTTAGTCAGCGGGAGGGCCAAAAACGAGCAGTACTTC. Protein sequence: CASSLVSGRAKNEQYF.

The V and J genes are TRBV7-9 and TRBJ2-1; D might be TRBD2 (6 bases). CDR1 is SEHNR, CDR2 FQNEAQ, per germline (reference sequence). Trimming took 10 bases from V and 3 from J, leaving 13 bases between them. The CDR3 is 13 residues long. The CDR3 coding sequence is TGTGCCAACAAGGGACTCCACTACAATGAGCAGTTCTTC. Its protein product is CANKGLHYNEQFF.

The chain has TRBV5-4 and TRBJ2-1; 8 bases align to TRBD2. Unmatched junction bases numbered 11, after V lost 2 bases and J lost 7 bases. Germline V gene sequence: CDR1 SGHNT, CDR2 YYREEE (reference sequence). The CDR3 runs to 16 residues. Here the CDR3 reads CASSFPLAGERNEQFF. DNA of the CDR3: TGTGCCAGCAGCTTCCCCCTAGCGGGCGAGAGGAATGAGCAGTTCTTC.

CDR3 region: CASSQGQVKSYEQYF. CDR3 DNA sequence: TGTGCCAGCAGCCAAGGACAGGTTAAGAGCTACGAGCAGTACTTC. The chain combines TRBV5-4 with TRBJ2-7, with 7 bases identical to TRBD1. Trimming took 4 bases from V and 3 from J; bases not matched to a gene: 10. The CDR3 totals 15 residues. From germline, CDR1 is SGHNT and CDR2 YYREEE (reference sequence). Together with reference TRBV5-4 and TRBJ2-7, the CDR3 gives the full variable domain: ETGVTQSPTHLIKTRGQQVTLRCSSQSGHNTVSWYQQALGQGPQFIFQYYREEENGRGNFPPRFSGLQFPNYSSELNVNALELDDSALYLCASSQGQVKSYEQYFGPGTRLTVT.

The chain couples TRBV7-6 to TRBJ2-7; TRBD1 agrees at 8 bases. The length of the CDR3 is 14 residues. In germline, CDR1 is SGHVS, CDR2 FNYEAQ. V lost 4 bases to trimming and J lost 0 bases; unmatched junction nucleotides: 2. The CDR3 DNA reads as TGTGCCAGCAGCTCCGGGACAGGCTCCTACGAGCAGTACTTC. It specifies CASSSGTGSYEQYF.

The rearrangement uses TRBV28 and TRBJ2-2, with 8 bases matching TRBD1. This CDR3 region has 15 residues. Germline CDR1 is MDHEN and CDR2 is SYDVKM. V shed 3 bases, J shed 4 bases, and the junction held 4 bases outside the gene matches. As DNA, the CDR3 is TGTGCCAGCAGTTTTATAGGACAGGGCACCGGGGAGCTGTTTTTT. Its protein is CASSFIGQGTGELFF.

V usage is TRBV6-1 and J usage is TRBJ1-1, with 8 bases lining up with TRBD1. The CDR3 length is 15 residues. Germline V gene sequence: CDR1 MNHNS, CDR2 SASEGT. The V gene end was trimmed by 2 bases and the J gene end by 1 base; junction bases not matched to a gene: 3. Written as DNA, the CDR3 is TGTGCCAGCAGTGAATACGGGACAGGGAACACTGAAGCTTTCTTT. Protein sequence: CASSEYGTGNTEAFF.

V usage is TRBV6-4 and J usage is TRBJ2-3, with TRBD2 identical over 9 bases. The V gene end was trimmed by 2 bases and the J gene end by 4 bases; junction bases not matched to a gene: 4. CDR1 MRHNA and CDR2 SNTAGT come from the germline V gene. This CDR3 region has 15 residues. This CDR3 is CASSDMAGGPDTQYF. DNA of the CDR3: TGTGCCAGCAGTGACATGGCGGGAGGGCCAGATACGCAGTATTTT.

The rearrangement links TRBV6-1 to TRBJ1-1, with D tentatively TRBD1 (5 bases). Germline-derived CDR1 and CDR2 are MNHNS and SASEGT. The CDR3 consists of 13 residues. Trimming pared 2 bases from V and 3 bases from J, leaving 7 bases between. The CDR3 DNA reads TGTGCCAGCAGTGAAACGGGGGACACTGAAGCTTTCTTT. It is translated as CASSETGDTEAFF.

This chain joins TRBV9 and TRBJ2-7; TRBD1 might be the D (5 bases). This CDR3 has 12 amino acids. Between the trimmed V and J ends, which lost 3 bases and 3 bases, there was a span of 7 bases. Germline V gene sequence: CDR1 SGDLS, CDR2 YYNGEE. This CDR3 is CASSADSYEQYF. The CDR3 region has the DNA TGTGCCAGCAGCGCCGACAGCTACGAGCAGTACTTC.

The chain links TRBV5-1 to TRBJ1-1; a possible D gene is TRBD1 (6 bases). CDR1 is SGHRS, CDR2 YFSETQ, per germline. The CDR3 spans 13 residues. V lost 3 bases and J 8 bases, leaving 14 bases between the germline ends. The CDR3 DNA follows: TGCGCCAGCAGCTCCGGACAGAAACCCGAAGCTTTCTTT. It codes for CASSSGQKPEAFF.

The CDR3 spells CASSQDHFSSYEQYF. For the CDR3, the DNA is TGTGCCAGCAGCCAAGATCATTTCAGCTCCTACGAGCAGTACTTC. This chain uses TRBV14 with TRBJ2-7; D is ambiguous. This CDR3 contains 15 residues. Germline CDR1 and CDR2: SGHDN and FVKESK. V dropped 0 bases and J dropped 0 bases, with 9 bases sitting between them. Full variable domain (remainder filled in from reference TRBV14 and TRBJ2-7): EAGVTQFPSHSVIEKGQTVTLRCDPISGHDNLYWYRRVMGKEIKFLLHFVKESKQDESGMPNNRFLAERTGGTYSTLKVQPAELEDSGVYFCASSQDHFSSYEQYFGPGTRLTVT.

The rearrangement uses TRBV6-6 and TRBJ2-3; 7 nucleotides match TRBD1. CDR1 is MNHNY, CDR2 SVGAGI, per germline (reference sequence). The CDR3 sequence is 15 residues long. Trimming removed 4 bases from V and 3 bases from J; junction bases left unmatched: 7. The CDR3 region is CASSFQGGWTDTQYF. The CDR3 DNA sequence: TGTGCCAGCAGTTTCCAAGGGGGCTGGACAGATACGCAGTATTTT.

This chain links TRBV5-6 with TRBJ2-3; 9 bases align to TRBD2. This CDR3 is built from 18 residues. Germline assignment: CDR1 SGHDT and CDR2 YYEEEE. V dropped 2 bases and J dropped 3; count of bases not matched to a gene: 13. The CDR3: CASSFRRFAGGGTDTQYF. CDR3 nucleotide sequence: TGTGCCAGCAGCTTCCGACGATTTGCGGGAGGGGGGACAGATACGCAGTATTTT.

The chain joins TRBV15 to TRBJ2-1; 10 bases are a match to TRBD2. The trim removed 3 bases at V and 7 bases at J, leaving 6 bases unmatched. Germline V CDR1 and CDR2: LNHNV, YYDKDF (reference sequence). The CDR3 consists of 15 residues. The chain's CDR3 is CATSRASGSINEQFF. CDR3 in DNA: TGTGCCACCAGCAGGGCTAGCGGGAGCATTAATGAGCAGTTCTTC.

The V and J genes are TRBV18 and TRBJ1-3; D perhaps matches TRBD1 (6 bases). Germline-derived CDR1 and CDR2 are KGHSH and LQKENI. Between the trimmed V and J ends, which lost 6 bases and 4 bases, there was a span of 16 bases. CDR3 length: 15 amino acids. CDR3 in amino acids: CASSSSRGSGNTIYF. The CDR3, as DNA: TGTGCCAGCTCTTCCTCCAGGGGTTCCGGAAACACCATATATTTT.

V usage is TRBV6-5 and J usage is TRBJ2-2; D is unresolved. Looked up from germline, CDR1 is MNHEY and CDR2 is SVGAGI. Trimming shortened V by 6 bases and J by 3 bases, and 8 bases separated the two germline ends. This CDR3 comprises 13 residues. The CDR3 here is CASSRRYTGELFF. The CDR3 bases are TGTGCCAGCAGCCGCCGGTACACCGGGGAGCTGTTTTTT.

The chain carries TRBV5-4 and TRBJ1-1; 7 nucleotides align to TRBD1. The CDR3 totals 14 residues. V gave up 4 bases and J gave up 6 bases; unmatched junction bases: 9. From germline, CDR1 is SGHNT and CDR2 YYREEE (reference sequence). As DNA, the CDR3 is TGTGCCAGCAGCCAAGACAGGGAGATCGCTGAAGCTTTCTTT. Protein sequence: CASSQDREIAEAFF.

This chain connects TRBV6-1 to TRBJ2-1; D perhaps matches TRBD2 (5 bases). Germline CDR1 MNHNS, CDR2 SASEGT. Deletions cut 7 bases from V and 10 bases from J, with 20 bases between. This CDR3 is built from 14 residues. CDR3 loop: CASNGGGVAYEQFF. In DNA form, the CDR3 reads TGTGCCAGCAATGGTGGCGGAGTAGCGTACGAGCAGTTCTTC.

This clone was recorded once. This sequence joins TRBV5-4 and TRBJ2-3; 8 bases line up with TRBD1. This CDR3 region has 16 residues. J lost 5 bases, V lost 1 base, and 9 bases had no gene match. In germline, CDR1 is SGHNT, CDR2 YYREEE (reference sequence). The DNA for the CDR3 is TGTGCCAGCAGCTTGCCGACAGGGGATCCGATAGATACGCAGTATTTT. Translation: CASSLPTGDPIDTQYF.